This TCR beta chain was captured in a study of cytomegalovirus exposure and HLA in healthy donors. Overall study context: Some 85 million unique TCRs, all from HLA-typed donors, were included in an early release of the data. Findings and caveats of the study: Within the data, a cluster of highly shared sequence variants was likely a sequencing artifact. Later genetic work tied a missense DCLRE1C variant to beta-chain V and J trimming.

Despite likely unrecorded immune exposures, the donors were nominally healthy at the time of sampling. The V gene lost 10 bases and the J gene lost 0 bases, with 24 bases spanning the gap. This CDR3 comprises 17 residues. Per the germline V gene, CDR1 is SEHNR and CDR2 is FQNEAQ (reference sequence). This clone was found a few times. The antigen is not known. The PCR ran on 60 Vbeta and 13 Jbeta primers. Profiling relied on immunoSEQ multiplex PCR, and the TCRdb table lists in-frame clones only, not all of them. Among 150,000 or so clones listed, roughly 80% were seen once. This chain joins TRBV7-9 and TRBJ1-1; tentatively, D is TRBD1 (5 bases). What was sequenced was PBMCs. The sequence derives from a man aged 45 to 65 in good health and CMV-seropositive. The CDR3 region has the DNA TGTGCCACCACTAACCCCTGGACAAGAAGAATGAACACTGAAGCTTTCTTT. Translation gives CATTNPWTRRMNTEAFF.